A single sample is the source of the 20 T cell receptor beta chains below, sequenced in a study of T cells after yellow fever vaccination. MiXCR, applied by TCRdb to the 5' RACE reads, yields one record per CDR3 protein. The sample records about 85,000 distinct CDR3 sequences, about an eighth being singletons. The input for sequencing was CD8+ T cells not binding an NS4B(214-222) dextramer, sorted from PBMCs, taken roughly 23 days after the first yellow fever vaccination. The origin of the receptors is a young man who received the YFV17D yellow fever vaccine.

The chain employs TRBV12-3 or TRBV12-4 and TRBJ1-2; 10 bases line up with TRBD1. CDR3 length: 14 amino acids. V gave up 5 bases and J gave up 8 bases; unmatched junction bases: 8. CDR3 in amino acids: CASSKLGTGDGYTF. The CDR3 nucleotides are TGTGCCAGCAGTAAACTCGGGACAGGGGACGGCTACACCTTC.

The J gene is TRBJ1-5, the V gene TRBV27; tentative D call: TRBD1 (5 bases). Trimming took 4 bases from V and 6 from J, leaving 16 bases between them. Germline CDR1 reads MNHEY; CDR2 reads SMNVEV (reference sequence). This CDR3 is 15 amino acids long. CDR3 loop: CASSWKGDGGQPQHF. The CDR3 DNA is TGTGCCAGCAGTTGGAAAGGGGATGGAGGTCAGCCCCAGCATTTT.

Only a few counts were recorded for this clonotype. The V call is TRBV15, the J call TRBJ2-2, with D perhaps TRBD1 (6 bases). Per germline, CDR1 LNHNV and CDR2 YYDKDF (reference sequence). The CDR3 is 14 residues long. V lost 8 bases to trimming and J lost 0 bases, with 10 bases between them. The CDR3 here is CATAGTPNTGELFF. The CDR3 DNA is TGTGCCACCGCCGGGACACCGAACACCGGGGAGCTGTTTTTT.

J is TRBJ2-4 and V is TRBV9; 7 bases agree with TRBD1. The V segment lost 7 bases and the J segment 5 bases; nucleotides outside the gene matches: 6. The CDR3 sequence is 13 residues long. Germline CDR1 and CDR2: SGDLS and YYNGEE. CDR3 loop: CASRSDRENIQYF. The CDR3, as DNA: TGTGCCAGCCGGTCAGACAGGGAAAACATTCAGTACTTC.

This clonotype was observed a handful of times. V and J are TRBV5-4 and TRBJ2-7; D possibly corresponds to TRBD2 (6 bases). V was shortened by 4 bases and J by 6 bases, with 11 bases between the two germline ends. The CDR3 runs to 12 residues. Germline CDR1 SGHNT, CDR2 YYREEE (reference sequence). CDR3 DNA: TGTGCCAGCAGCGTGGGGGGTGGCGAGCAGTACGTC. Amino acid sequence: CASSVGGGEQYV.

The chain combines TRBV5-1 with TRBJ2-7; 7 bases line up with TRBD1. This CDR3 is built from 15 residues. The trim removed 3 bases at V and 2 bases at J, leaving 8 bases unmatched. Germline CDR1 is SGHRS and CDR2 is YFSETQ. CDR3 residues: CASSSPTGKTYEQYF. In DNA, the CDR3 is TGCGCCAGCAGCTCACCGACAGGGAAGACCTACGAGCAGTACTTC.

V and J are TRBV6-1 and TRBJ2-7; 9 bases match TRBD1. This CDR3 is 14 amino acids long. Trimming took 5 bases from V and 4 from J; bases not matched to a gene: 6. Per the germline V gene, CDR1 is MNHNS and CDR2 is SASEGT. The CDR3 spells CASSPGTGKYEQYV. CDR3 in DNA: TGTGCCAGCAGTCCCGGGACAGGGAAATACGAGCAGTACGTC.

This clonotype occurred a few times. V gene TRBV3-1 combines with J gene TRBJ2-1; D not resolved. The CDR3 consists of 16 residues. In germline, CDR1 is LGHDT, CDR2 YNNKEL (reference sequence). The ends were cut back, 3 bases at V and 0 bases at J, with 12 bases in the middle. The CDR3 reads CASSHLEKSSYNEQFF. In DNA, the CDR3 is TGTGCCAGCAGCCACCTGGAGAAAAGCTCCTACAATGAGCAGTTCTTC.

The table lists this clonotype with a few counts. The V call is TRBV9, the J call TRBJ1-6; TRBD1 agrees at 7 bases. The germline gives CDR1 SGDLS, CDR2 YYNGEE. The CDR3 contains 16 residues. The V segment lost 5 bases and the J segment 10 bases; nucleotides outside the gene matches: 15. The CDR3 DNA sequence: TGTGCCAGCAGTCCTACTCAGACAGGGCCTCGGTCACCCCTCCACTTT. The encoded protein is CASSPTQTGPRSPLHF.

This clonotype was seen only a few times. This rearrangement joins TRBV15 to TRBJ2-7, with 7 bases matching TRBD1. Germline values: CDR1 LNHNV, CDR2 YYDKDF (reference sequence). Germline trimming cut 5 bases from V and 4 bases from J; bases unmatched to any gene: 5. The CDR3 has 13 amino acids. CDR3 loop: CATSARQGYEQYV. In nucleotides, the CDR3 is TGTGCCACCAGCGCCCGACAGGGTTACGAGCAGTACGTC.

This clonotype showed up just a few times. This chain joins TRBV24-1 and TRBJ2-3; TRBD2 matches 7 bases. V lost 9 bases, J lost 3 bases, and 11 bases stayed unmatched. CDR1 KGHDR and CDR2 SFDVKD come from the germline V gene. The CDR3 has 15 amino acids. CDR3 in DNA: TGTGCCACCGGGCCCGGGGGGATCGGTACAGATACGCAGTATTTT. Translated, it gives CATGPGGIGTDTQYF.

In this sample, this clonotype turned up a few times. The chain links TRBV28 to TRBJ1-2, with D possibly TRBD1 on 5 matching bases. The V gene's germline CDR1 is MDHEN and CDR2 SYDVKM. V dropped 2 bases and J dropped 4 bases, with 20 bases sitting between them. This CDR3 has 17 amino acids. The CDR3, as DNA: TGTGCCAGCAGTTTAACCCACACCGGGACGGAAATCTATGGCTACACCTTC. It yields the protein CASSLTHTGTEIYGYTF.

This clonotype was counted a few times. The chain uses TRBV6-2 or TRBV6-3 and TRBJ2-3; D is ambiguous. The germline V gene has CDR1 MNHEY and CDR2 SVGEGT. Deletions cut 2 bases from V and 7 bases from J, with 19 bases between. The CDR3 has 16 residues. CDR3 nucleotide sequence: TGTGCCAGCAGTTACGGCCCCACGACCGGCTGGAATACGCAGTATTTT. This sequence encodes CASSYGPTTGWNTQYF.

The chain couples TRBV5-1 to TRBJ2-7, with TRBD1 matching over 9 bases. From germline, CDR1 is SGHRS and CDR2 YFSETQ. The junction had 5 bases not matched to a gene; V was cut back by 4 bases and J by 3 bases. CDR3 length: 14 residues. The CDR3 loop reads CASSHPGQGYEQYF. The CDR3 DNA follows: TGCGCCAGCAGCCATCCGGGACAGGGCTACGAGCAGTACTTC.

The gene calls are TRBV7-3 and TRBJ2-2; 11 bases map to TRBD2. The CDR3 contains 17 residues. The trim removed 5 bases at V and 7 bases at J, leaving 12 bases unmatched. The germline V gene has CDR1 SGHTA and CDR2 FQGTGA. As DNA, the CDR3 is TGTGCCAGCAGCCCCCGACTAGCGGGGCTCCCCGGCGGGGAGCTGTTTTTT. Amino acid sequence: CASSPRLAGLPGGELFF.

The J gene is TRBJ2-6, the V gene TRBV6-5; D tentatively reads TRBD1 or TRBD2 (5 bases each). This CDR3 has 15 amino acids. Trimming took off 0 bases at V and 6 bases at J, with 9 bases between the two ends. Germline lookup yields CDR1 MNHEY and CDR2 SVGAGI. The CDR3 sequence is CASSYSTGAANVLTF. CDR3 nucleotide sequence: TGTGCCAGCAGTTACTCGACCGGGGCGGCCAACGTCCTGACTTTC.

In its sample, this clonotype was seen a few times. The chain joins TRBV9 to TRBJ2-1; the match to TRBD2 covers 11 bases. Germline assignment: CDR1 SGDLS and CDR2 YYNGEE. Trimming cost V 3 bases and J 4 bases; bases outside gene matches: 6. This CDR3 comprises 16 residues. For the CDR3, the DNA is TGTGCCAGCAGCGGCAAACTAGCGGGGGTTTACAATGAGCAGTTCTTC. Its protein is CASSGKLAGVYNEQFF.

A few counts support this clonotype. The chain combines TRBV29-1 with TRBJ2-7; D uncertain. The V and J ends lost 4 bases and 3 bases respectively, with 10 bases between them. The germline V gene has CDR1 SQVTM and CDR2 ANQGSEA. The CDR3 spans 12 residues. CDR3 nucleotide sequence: TGCAGCGTTGCAGGTCAGAACTACGAGCAGTACTTC. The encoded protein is CSVAGQNYEQYF.

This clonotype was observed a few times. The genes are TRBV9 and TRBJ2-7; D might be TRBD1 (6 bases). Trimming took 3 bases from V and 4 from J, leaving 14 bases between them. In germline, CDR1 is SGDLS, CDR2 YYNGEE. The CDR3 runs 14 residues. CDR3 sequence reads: CASSATGLSYEQYF. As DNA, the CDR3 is TGTGCCAGCAGCGCTACAGGGTTATCGTACGAGCAGTACTTC.

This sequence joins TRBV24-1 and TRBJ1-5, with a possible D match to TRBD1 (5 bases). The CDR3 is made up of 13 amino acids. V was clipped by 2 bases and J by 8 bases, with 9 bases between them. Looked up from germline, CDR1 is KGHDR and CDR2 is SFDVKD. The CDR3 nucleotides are TGTGCCACCAGTGATTCAACAGGAAAGCCCCAGCATTTT. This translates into CATSDSTGKPQHF.